The 15 T cell receptor beta chains below were found in one sample sequenced in a study of blood T cells in healthy people across ages (dated by TCRdb to the mid-2010s). Libraries came from 5' RACE. Sequencing used an Illumina HiSeq 2500. A second PCR of roughly 7 to 11 cycles was performed with a sample-barcoded 5' primer and a J-beta primer mix. Using fastp trimming at Q25 and MiXCR clonotype assembly, TCRdb reanalyzed the public sequencing data and kept in-frame beta chains. Every distinct CDR3 protein forms one entry, paired with its most common genes and DNA. The table for this sample lists around 990,000 distinct CDR3 sequences; around 27% of them were counted only once. The ten largest clonotypes hold 0.75% of the sample. Separately, the same data were catalogued under a study of T cells of mothers and their children.

The sequenced sample was blood. The receptors stem from a girl aged 2 to 10 in good health.

Only a few counts were recorded for this clonotype. CDR3 sequence (DNA): TGCAGTGCTAGGACCCAGGGGAATGAGCAGTTCTTC. It encodes CSARTQGNEQFF. The rearrangement uses TRBV20-1 and TRBJ2-5; D might be TRBD1 (6 bases). With the DNA end fitting TRBJ2-1 better, the J assignment may be wrong. CDR1 is DFQATT and CDR2 is SNEGSKA in the germline V gene (reference sequence). The CDR3 loop spans 12 amino acids.

The table lists this clonotype with a few counts. V is TRBV6-1 and J is TRBJ2-7; D possibly matches TRBD1 or TRBD2 (5 bases each). The germline V and J ends were trimmed by 5 bases and 2 bases, with 19 bases remaining between them. In germline, CDR1 is MNHNS, CDR2 SASEGT. This CDR3 comprises 16 residues. The CDR3 spells CASSPSRDAIAYEQYF. CDR3 DNA: TGTGCCAGCAGTCCCAGCCGGGACGCTATTGCCTACGAGCAGTACTTC.

The chain is built from TRBV7-2 and TRBJ2-5; TRBD1 agrees at 8 bases. The J call may be incorrect, as the DNA end agrees better with TRBJ2-1. The CDR3 is 12 amino acids. CDR1 is SGHTA, CDR2 FQGNSA, per germline. As DNA, the CDR3 is TGTGCCAGCAGAGCCGGGACAGGAGAGCAGTTCTTC. Translation: CASRAGTGEQFF.

This clonotype turned up a few times. The V gene is TRBV12-3 or TRBV12-4, the J gene TRBJ2-5; D gene unclear. The length of the CDR3 is 13 residues. Trimming took 2 bases from V and 8 from J, leaving 12 bases between them. The CDR3 nucleotides read TGTGCCAGCAGTTTATCTGGACCGAAAACCCAGTACTTC. It yields the protein CASSLSGPKTQYF.

The table lists this clonotype with a few counts. The J gene is TRBJ1-2, the V gene TRBV28, with a possible D match to TRBD1 (6 bases). This CDR3 spans 15 amino acids. CDR1 is MDHEN and CDR2 is SYDVKM in the germline V gene. Trimming pared 11 bases from V and 5 bases from J, leaving 24 bases between. CDR3 bases: TGTGCCGGGGGCGGCAAGGAAGGGGCCGGTTATGGCTACACCTTC. Translation gives CAGGGKEGAGYGYTF.

The rearrangement links TRBV29-1 to TRBJ2-1; D uncertain. This CDR3 comprises 13 residues. Germline CDR1 and CDR2: SQVTM and ANQGSEA. V dropped 1 base and J dropped 6 bases, with 10 bases sitting between them. CDR3 bases: TGCAGCGTTGAAGTGGGTCCAAGCAATGAGCAGTTCTTC. Encoded protein: CSVEVGPSNEQFF.

The chain couples TRBV27 to TRBJ2-1, with TRBD1 matching 7 bases. V lost 5 bases and J lost 4; bases outside the gene matches: 8. This CDR3 is 15 amino acids long. The V gene's germline CDR1 is MNHEY and CDR2 SMNVEV (reference sequence). As DNA, the CDR3 is TGTGCCAGCAGTGGGGACAGCCAAGGGTACAATGAGCAGTTCTTC. Translated, it gives CASSGDSQGYNEQFF.

In its sample, this clonotype was seen a few times. The chain carries TRBV7-2 and TRBJ1-3; D gene ambiguous. The V gene's germline CDR1 is SGHTA and CDR2 FQGNSA. The CDR3 loop spans 15 amino acids. Trimming removed 5 bases at V and 1 base at J, with 12 bases between. The CDR3 DNA follows: TGTGCCAGCAGCCCCCACTTCCTATCTGGAAACACCATATATTTT. As protein: CASSPHFLSGNTIYF.

This clonotype was observed a few times. The V and J genes are TRBV20-1 and TRBJ2-3, with 12 bases lining up with TRBD2. Germline CDR1 reads DFQATT; CDR2 reads SNEGSKA (reference sequence). Trimming at V came to 5 bases and at J to 7 bases, leaving 10 bases not matched to a gene. There are 15 residues in the CDR3. CDR3 DNA: TGCAGTGCTGACTCTCCGGGACTAGCGGGCCATACGCAGTATTTT. It specifies CSADSPGLAGHTQYF.

This clonotype has just a few counts. The chain joins TRBV12-3 or TRBV12-4 to TRBJ1-1; possibly TRBD1 for D (5 bases). The ends were cut back, 8 bases at V and 6 bases at J, with 16 bases in the middle. The CDR3 is 13 amino acids. The CDR3 DNA reads as TGTGCCAGCCGCGGACTCCTGGGGGCTGAAGCTTTCTTT. It encodes CASRGLLGAEAFF.

V and J are TRBV29-1 and TRBJ1-1, with 9 positions matching TRBD1. CDR3 size: 12 residues. V trimming: 7 bases; J trimming: 7 bases; junction bases outside the gene matches: 7. The germline V gene encodes CDR1 SQVTM and CDR2 ANQGSEA. CDR3 sequence: CSAGDRDDEAFF. Here the CDR3 DNA reads TGCAGCGCCGGGGACAGGGATGATGAAGCTTTCTTT. The entire variable domain, with the rest obtained from reference TRBV29-1 and TRBJ1-1, is as follows: SAVISQKPSRDICQRGTSLTIQCQVDSQVTMMFWYRQQPGQSLTLIATANQGSEATYESGFVIDKFPISRPNLTFSTLTVSNMSPEDSSIYLCSAGDRDDEAFFGQGTRLTVV.

The chain links TRBV7-8 to TRBJ1-6, with 7 nucleotides matching TRBD1. CDR3 length: 14 residues. The germline gives CDR1 SGHVS, CDR2 FQNEAQ. The V gene end was trimmed by 5 bases and the J gene end by 7 bases; junction bases not matched to a gene: 5. The CDR3 DNA is TGTGCCAGCAGCGCCGACAGGGCCAATTCACCCCTCCACTTT. This gives the protein CASSADRANSPLHF.

This clonotype was seen only a few times. This chain connects TRBV25-1 to TRBJ2-2, with D unclear. The CDR3 covers 15 residues. The V end lost 0 bases, the J end lost 0 bases, and 5 bases lay between the germline ends. Germline V gene lookup returns CDR1 MGHDK and CDR2 SYGVNS. CDR3 region: CASSEYFPNTGELFF. The CDR3 bases are TGTGCCAGCAGTGAATATTTTCCGAACACCGGGGAGCTGTTTTTT.

The V and J genes are TRBV6-5 and TRBJ2-7, with D perhaps TRBD2 (6 bases). Germline V gene sequence: CDR1 MNHEY, CDR2 SVGAGI. The V gene lost 2 bases and the J gene lost 3 bases, with 17 bases spanning the gap. The CDR3 totals 16 residues. CDR3 nucleotide sequence: TGTGCCAGCAGTTACGTATTGGCTAGCGACCACTACGAGCAGTACTTC. Residues: CASSYVLASDHYEQYF.

The rearrangement uses TRBV29-1 and TRBJ2-1; the D gene is possibly TRBD2 (7 bases). CDR3 length: 13 residues. Germline assignment: CDR1 SQVTM and CDR2 ANQGSEA. Written as DNA, the CDR3 is TGCAGGGGGGGGGCAGGCGGGTACAATGAGCAGTTCTTC. Its protein product is CRGGAGGYNEQFF.